Here is one T cell receptor beta chain with its context. Germline V gene data show CDR1 as SGHAT and CDR2 as FQNNGV. V lost 5 bases and J 8 bases, leaving 19 bases between the germline ends. CDR3 length equals 15 residues. The sample belongs to a study of blood T cell repertoires in COVID-19. Data came from immunoSEQ multiplex PCR; TCRdb stores just in-frame clones and leaves some out. This sample yields 300,000 to 400,000 clones, of which 85% are seen a single time; roughly 7.8% belongs to the top ten. The clonotype was recovered from a human donor in a cohort sampled during active COVID-19. Sequencing input: peripheral blood. The J gene is TRBJ1-3, the V gene TRBV11-2, with TRBD1 as a possible D gene (6 bases). The CDR3 here is CASSPRGGDWDTIYF. The CDR3 DNA sequence: TGTGCCAGCAGCCCCCGAGGGGGGGATTGGGACACCATATATTTT.